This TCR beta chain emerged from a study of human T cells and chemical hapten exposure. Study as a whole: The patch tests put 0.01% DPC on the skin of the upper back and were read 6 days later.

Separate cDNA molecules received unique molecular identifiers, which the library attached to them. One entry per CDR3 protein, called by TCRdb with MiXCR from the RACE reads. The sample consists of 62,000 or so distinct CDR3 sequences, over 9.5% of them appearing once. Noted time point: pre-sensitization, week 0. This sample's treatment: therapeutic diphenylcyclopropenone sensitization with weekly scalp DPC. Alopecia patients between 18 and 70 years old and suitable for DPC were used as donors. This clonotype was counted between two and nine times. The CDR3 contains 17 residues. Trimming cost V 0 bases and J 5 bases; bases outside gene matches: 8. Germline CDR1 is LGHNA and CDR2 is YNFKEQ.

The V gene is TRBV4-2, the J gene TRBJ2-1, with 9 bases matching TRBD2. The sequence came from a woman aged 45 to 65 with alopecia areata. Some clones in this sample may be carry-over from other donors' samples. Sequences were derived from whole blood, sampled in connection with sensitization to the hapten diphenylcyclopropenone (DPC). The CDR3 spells CASSQDLVAGGNNEQFF. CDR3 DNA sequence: TGTGCCAGCAGCCAAGATTTGGTTGCGGGAGGGAACAATGAGCAGTTCTTC.